This passage covers 11 T cell receptor beta chains from one sample sequenced in a study of identical twins. MiXCR was run by TCRdb on the 5' RACE reads, yielding one entry per CDR3 protein. The sample has about 530,000 distinct CDR3 sequences; about a fifth are singletons. These data are also associated with another study on yellow fever vaccine responses in identical twins.

Sequenced sample: CD4+ T cells sorted from blood. The receptors here all came from a woman between 18 and 29 years old in good health.

In its sample, this clonotype was seen a few times. The chain employs TRBV12-3 or TRBV12-4 and TRBJ1-1, with D maybe TRBD1 (5 bases). The CDR3 is 12 amino acids. V lost 5 bases and J lost 13, with 17 bases in between. DNA of the CDR3: TGTGCCAGCAGTCTCTTGGACAACGGTGGTTTCTTT. It encodes CASSLLDNGGFF.

V is TRBV18 and J is TRBJ2-4; no clear D gene. Trimming cost V 0 bases and J 0 bases, with 15 bases left between them. Per the germline V gene, CDR1 is KGHSH and CDR2 is LQKENI. The CDR3 extends over 18 amino acids. CDR3 DNA sequence: TGTGCCAGCTCACCACCGTCTACCAGCAGCCCAGCCAAAAACATTCAGTACTTC. Protein sequence: CASSPPSTSSPAKNIQYF.

This clonotype was counted only a few times. This chain links TRBV10-3 with TRBJ2-7; 7 nucleotides agree with TRBD2. Trimming took 2 bases from V and 9 from J; bases not matched to a gene: 10. Germline V gene sequence: CDR1 ENHRY, CDR2 SYGVKD. The CDR3 extends over 14 amino acids. The chain's CDR3 is CAISEGAGEVRQYF. Here the CDR3 DNA reads TGTGCCATCAGTGAGGGCGCGGGAGAGGTAAGGCAGTACTTC.

A few counts support this clonotype. V gene TRBV2 combines with J gene TRBJ2-4, with D perhaps matching TRBD1 (5 bases). The CDR3 is 16 residues long. Per the germline V gene, CDR1 is SNHLY and CDR2 is FYNNEI. V lost 10 bases and J lost 0, with 19 bases in between. CDR3: CATASETGLAKNIQYF. DNA for the CDR3: TGTGCCACCGCCTCTGAAACAGGTTTAGCCAAAAACATTCAGTACTTC.

This clonotype was seen only a few times. CDR3 nucleotides: TGTGCCATCAGTGAGGCACAGGGGGCCAATCAGCCCCAGCATTTT. Encoded protein: CAISEAQGANQPQHF. The rearrangement uses TRBV10-3 and TRBJ1-5; TRBD1 agrees at 9 bases. The CDR3 totals 15 residues. Per germline, CDR1 ENHRY and CDR2 SYGVKD. Trimming at V came to 2 bases and at J to 3 bases, leaving 2 bases not matched to a gene.

At least ten counts were recorded for this clonotype. The chain has TRBV5-5 and TRBJ2-1; no definite D call. V gave up 3 bases and J gave up 3 bases, with 13 bases separating them. This CDR3 has 15 amino acids. Germline V gene data show CDR1 as SGHKS and CDR2 as YYEKEE (reference sequence). CDR3 bases: TGTGCCAGCAGCTCCGCTTTTGAGGTCTACAATGAGCAGTTCTTC. The encoded protein is CASSSAFEVYNEQFF.

The rearrangement links TRBV20-1 to TRBJ2-1; the D gene is possibly TRBD2 (6 bases). Trimming removed 6 bases at V and 6 bases at J, with 9 bases between. The V gene's germline CDR1 is DFQATT and CDR2 SNEGSKA (reference sequence). The CDR3 has 11 residues. The CDR3 DNA reads as TGCAGTGCCGTGGGACTCAATGAGCAGTTCTTC. Its protein product is CSAVGLNEQFF.

Only a few counts were recorded for this clonotype. The chain carries TRBV24-1 and TRBJ2-3, with 9 bases fitting TRBD1. V was clipped by 1 base and J by 7 bases; unmatched bases: 8. Germline V gives CDR1 KGHDR, CDR2 SFDVKD. The CDR3 covers 16 residues. For the CDR3, the DNA is TGTGCCACCAGTGATTTCCGGGACAGGGATGGATATACGCAGTATTTT. Translation gives CATSDFRDRDGYTQYF.

The chain has TRBV5-5 and TRBJ1-2, with D hard to call. Germline-derived CDR1 and CDR2 are SGHKS and YYEKEE (reference sequence). V was trimmed by 1 base and J by 0 bases, leaving 16 bases between them. The CDR3 runs 17 residues. The CDR3 nucleotides are TGTGCCAGCAGCTTGAAACGACACGGAGGGACTAACTATGGCTACACCTTC. As protein: CASSLKRHGGTNYGYTF.

The table lists this clonotype with many counts. The J gene is TRBJ1-2, the V gene TRBV3-1; D is possibly TRBD1 (6 bases). Germline-derived CDR1 and CDR2 are LGHDT and YNNKEL (reference sequence). CDR3 length: 13 amino acids. Trimming pared 1 base from V and 7 bases from J, leaving 10 bases between. The CDR3 bases are TGTGCCAGCAGCCAAGGACAGGTACTTGGCTACACCTTC. It codes for CASSQGQVLGYTF.

This clonotype has just a few counts. V is TRBV15 and J is TRBJ2-1, with 10 bases identical to TRBD1. Germline V lookup: CDR1 LNHNV, CDR2 YYDKDF (reference sequence). The trim removed 1 base at V and 8 bases at J, leaving 5 bases unmatched. This CDR3 has 15 residues. The CDR3 sequence: CATSRGETGGDEQFF. CDR3 DNA sequence: TGTGCCACCAGCAGAGGAGAGACAGGGGGCGATGAGCAGTTCTTC.